The 9 T cell receptor beta chains listed next were all sequenced from one sample in a study of cytomegalovirus exposure and HLA in healthy donors. The study ran its PCR with 60 Vbeta and 13 Jbeta primers. Profiled with immunoSEQ multiplex PCR; TCRdb holds only in-frame clones, not every one. The top ten clones hold 1.3% to 1.5% of a sample with some 180,000 clones, 65% to 85% of them seen once. The sequencing sample was made of PBMCs. These receptors were obtained from a girl between 5 and 17 years old in good health and CMV-seropositive.

The chain recombines TRBV7-2 with TRBJ1-2, with unresolved D. CDR1 SGHTA and CDR2 FQGNSA come from the germline V gene. V was clipped by 2 bases and J by 14 bases, with 15 bases between them. The CDR3 has 12 residues. The CDR3 loop is CASSLNNAPKTF. Written as DNA, the CDR3 is TGTGCCAGCAGCTTAAATAATGCCCCTAAGACCTTC.

The chain has TRBV5-4 and TRBJ2-3; D unresolved. Germline V gives CDR1 SGHNT, CDR2 YYREEE (reference sequence). The CDR3 loop spans 14 amino acids. Trimming stripped 0 bases from V and 1 base from J, with 6 bases between. CDR3 in amino acids: CASSLVIGTDTQYF. The CDR3 bases are TGTGCCAGCAGCTTGGTCATAGGCACAGATACGCAGTATTTT.

The chain employs TRBV4-1 and TRBJ2-1; TRBD2 is a possible D gene (6 bases). CDR3 length: 15 amino acids. The germline CDR1 and CDR2 sequences are MGHRA and YSYEKL. The V end was cut by 0 bases, the J end by 4 bases, with 10 bases between. CDR3 nucleotides: TGCGCCAGCAGCCAAGAGCTAGGAGGGTACAATGAGCAGTTCTTC. This codes for CASSQELGGYNEQFF.

This clone was seen a few times. This chain uses TRBV5-1 with TRBJ2-1; 16 bases are shared with TRBD2. With V trimmed by 2 bases and J by 8 bases, 4 bases remained unmatched. The CDR3 covers 16 residues. From germline, CDR1 is SGHRS and CDR2 YFSETQ. The CDR3 sequence is CASSLKGTSGRDEQFF. CDR3 in DNA: TGCGCCAGCAGCTTAAAGGGGACTAGCGGGAGGGATGAGCAGTTCTTC.

The chain has TRBV4-3 and TRBJ2-2, with TRBD2 as a possible D gene (5 bases). V gave up 0 bases and J gave up 4 bases, with 12 bases separating them. The CDR3 loop spans 16 amino acids. The germline gives CDR1 LGHNA, CDR2 YSLEER. CDR3: CASSQDWAEVTGELFF. The DNA for the CDR3 is TGCGCCAGCAGCCAAGATTGGGCGGAGGTCACCGGGGAGCTGTTTTTT.

The CDR3 sequence is CASSFKRAGSPYEQYF. The CDR3 DNA reads as TGTGCCAGCAGCTTCAAACGAGCGGGAAGTCCCTACGAGCAGTACTTC. The genes are TRBV7-9 and TRBJ2-7; 7 nucleotides line up with TRBD2. Trimming at V came to 3 bases and at J to 2 bases, leaving 10 bases not matched to a gene. This CDR3 contains 16 residues. The germline V gene encodes CDR1 SEHNR and CDR2 FQNEAQ (reference sequence).

The CDR3 loop is CASSNTYEQYF. The DNA for the CDR3 is TGCGCCAGCAGCAATACCTACGAGCAGTACTTC. This chain links TRBV5-1 with TRBJ2-7, with D unresolved. This CDR3 is built from 11 residues. From germline, CDR1 is SGHRS and CDR2 YFSETQ. Trimming took off 4 bases at V and 2 bases at J, with 4 bases between the two ends. The full variable domain, its missing parts supplied by reference TRBV5-1 and TRBJ2-7, is KAGVTQTPRYLIKTRGQQVTLSCSPISGHRSVSWYQQTPGQGLQFLFEYFSETQRNKGNFPGRFSGRQFSNSRSEMNVSTLELGDSALYLCASSNTYEQYFGPGTRLTVT.

The chain has TRBV5-1 and TRBJ2-7, with 8 bases lining up with TRBD2. Germline V gives CDR1 SGHRS, CDR2 YFSETQ. Unmatched junction bases numbered 1, after V lost 1 base and J lost 4 bases. The CDR3 sequence is 13 residues long. CDR3 nucleotide sequence: TGCGCCAGCAGCTTGCGGGGGGGGTACGAGCAGTACTTC. Translation gives CASSLRGGYEQYF.

In this sample, this clone turned up a few times. V gene TRBV6-5 combines with J gene TRBJ1-2; 9 bases are shared with TRBD1. The CDR3 covers 14 residues. Germline trimming cut 4 bases from V and 6 bases from J; bases unmatched to any gene: 6. The germline V gene has CDR1 MNHEY and CDR2 SVGAGI. CDR3 DNA: TGTGCCAGCAGTTCGCCTCGACAGGGGGATGGCTACACCTTC. As protein: CASSSPRQGDGYTF.